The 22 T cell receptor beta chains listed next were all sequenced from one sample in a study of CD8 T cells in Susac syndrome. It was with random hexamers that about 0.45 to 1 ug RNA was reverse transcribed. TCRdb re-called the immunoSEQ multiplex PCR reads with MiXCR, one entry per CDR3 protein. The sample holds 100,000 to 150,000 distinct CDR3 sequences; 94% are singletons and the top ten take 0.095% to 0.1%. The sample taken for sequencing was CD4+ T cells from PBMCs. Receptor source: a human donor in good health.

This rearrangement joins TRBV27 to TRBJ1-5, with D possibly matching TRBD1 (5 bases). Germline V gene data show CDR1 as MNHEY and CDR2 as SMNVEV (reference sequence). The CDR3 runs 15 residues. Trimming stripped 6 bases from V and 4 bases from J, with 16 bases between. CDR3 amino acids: CASRRGTGGNQPQHF. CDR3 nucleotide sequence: TGTGCCAGCAGGCGGGGGACCGGAGGAAATCAGCCCCAGCATTTT.

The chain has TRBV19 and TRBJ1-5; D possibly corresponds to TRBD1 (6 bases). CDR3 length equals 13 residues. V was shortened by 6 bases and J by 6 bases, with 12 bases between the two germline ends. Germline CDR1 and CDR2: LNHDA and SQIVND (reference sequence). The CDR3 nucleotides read TGTGCCAGTAGGAATAAACAGGGTCAGCCCCAGCATTTT. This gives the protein CASRNKQGQPQHF.

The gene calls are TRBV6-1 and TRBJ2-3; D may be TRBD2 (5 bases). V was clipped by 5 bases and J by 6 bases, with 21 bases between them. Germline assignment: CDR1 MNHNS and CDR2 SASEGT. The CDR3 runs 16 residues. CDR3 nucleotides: TGTGCCAGCAGTCCGGGGATGGCGGTTTCGGCGGATACGCAGTATTTT. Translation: CASSPGMAVSADTQYF.

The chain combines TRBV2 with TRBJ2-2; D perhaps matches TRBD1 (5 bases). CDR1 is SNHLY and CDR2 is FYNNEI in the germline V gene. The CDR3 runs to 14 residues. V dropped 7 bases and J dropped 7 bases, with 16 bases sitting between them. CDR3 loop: CASKGVRAGGELFF. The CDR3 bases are TGTGCCAGCAAAGGGGTCAGGGCCGGCGGGGAGCTGTTTTTT.

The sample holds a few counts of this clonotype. CDR3 coding DNA: TGTGCCAGCAGCCAAGCGGGCTACGAGCAGTACTTC. This translates into CASSQAGYEQYF. The chain combines TRBV3-1 with TRBJ2-7; no definite D call. CDR3 length: 12 residues. Trimming left V 1 base short and J 3 bases short, with 4 bases between. Germline V lookup: CDR1 LGHDT, CDR2 YNNKEL (reference sequence).

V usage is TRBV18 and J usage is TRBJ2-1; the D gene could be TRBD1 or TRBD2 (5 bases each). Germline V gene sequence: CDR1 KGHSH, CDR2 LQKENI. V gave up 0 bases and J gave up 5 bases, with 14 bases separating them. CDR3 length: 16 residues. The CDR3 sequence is CASSPPIGGIDNEQFF. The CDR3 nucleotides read TGTGCCAGCTCACCACCAATTGGGGGTATCGACAATGAGCAGTTCTTC.

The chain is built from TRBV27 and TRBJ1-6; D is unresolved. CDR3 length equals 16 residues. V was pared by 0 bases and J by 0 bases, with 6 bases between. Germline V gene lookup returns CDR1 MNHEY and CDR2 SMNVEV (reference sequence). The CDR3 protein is CASSLSSSSYNSPLHF. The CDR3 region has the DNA TGTGCCAGCAGTTTATCATCCAGCTCCTATAATTCACCCCTCCACTTT.

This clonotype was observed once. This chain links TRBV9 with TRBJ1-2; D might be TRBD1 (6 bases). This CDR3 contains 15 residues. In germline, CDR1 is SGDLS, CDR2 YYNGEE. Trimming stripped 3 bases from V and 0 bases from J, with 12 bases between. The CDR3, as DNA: TGTGCCAGCAGCGCCGGGACACTAGCTAACTATGGCTACACCTTC. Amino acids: CASSAGTLANYGYTF.

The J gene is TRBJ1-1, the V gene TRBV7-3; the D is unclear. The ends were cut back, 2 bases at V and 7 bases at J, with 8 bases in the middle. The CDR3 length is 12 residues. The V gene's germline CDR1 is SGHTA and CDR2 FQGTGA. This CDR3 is CASSLAGFEAFF. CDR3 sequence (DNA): TGTGCCAGCAGCTTAGCGGGATTTGAAGCTTTCTTT.

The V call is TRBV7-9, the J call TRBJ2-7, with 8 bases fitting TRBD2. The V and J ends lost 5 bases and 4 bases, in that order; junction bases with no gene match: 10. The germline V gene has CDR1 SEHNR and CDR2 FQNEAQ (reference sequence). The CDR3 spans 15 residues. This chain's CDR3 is CASSASGTSWYEQYF. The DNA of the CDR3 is TGTGCCAGCAGCGCCTCCGGGACTAGTTGGTACGAGCAGTACTTC.

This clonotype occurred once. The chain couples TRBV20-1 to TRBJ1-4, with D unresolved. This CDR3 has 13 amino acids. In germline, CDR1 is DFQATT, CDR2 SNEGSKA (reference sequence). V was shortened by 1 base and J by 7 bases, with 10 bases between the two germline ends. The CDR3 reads CSARVLGGEKLFF. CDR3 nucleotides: TGCAGTGCTAGAGTACTCGGCGGTGAAAAACTGTTTTTT.

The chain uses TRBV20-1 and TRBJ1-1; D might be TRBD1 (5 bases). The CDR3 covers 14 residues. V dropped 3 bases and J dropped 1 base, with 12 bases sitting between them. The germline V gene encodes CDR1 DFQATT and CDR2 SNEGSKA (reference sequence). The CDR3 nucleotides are TGCAGTGCTAGGGGGGTCAGTAGGAACACTGAAGCTTTCTTT. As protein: CSARGVSRNTEAFF.

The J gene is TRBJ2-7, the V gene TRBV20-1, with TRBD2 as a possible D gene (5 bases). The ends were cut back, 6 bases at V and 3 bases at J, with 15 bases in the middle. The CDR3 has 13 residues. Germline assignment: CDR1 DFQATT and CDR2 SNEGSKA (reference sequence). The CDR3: CSAKREMFYEQYF. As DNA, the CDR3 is TGCAGTGCCAAGAGGGAAATGTTCTACGAGCAGTACTTC.

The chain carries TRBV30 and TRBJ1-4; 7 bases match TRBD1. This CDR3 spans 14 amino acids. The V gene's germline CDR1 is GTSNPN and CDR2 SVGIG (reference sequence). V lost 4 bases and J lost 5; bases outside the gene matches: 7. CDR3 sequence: CAWTGGQPNEKLFF. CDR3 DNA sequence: TGTGCCTGGACGGGGGGACAGCCCAATGAAAAACTGTTTTTT. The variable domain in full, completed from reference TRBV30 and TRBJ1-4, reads SQTIHQWPATLVQPVGSPLSLECTVEGTSNPNLYWYRQAAGRGLQLLFYSVGIGQISSEVPQNLSASRPQDRQFILSSKKLLLSDSGFYLCAWTGGQPNEKLFFGSGTQLSVL.

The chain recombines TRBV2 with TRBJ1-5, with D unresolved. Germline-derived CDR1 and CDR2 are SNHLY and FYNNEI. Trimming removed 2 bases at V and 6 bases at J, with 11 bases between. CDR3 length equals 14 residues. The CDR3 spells CASSERVVSQPQHF. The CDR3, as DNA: TGTGCCAGCAGTGAACGGGTCGTTAGTCAGCCCCAGCATTTT.

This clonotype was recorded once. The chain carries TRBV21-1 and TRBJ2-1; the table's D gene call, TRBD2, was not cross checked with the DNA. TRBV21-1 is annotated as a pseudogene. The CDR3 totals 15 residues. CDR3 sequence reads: CASSKMGTSNNEQFF. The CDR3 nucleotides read TGTGCCAGCAGCAAAATGGGTACTAGTAACAATGAGCAGTTCTTC.

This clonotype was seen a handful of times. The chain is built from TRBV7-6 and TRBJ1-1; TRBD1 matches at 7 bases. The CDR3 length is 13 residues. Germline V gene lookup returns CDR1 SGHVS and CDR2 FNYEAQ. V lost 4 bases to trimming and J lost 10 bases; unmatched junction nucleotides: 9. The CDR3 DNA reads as TGTGCCAGCAGCTCGGGACAGCGCAATTCAGCTTTCTTT. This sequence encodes CASSSGQRNSAFF.

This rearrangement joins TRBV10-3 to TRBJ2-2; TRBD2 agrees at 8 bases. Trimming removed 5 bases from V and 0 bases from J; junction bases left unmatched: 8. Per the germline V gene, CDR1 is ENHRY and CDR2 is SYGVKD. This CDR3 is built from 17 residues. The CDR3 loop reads CAISPAIAGSNTGELFF. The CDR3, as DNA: TGTGCCATCAGTCCTGCGATAGCGGGATCGAACACCGGGGAGCTGTTTTTT.

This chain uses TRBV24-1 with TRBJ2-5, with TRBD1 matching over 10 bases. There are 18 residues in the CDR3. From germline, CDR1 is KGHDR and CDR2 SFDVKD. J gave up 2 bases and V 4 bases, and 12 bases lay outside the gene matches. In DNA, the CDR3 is TGTGCCACCAGTGACTCCCGTTTGGGACAGGGGAGGCAAGAGACCCAGTACTTC. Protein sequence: CATSDSRLGQGRQETQYF.

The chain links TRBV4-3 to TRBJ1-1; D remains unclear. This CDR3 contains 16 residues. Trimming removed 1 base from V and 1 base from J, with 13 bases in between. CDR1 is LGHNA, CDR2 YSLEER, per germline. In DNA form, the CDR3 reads TGCGCCAGCAGCCAAGGAACTTCGTCAGCGAACACTGAAGCTTTCTTT. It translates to CASSQGTSSANTEAFF.

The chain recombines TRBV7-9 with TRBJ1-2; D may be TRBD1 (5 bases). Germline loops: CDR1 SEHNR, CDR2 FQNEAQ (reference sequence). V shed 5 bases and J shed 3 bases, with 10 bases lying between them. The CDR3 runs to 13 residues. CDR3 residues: CASSPDMDYGYTF. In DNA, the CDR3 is TGTGCCAGCAGCCCGGACATGGACTATGGCTACACCTTC.

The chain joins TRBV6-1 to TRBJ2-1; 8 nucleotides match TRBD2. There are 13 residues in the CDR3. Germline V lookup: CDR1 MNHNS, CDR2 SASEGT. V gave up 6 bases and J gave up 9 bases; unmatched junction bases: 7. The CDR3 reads CASRGLVVSEQFF. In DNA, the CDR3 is TGTGCCAGCAGGGGACTAGTTGTCAGTGAGCAGTTCTTC.